A selection of T cell receptor beta chains follows, all from one sample in a study of monozygotic twins with inflammatory bowel disease. TCRdb re-called the 5' RACE reads and shows each CDR3 protein once, DNA omitted. The table for this sample gives around 380,000 distinct CDR3 sequences. Sample: blood. The receptors originated from a human donor with ulcerative colitis or Crohn's disease, or a healthy co-twin of an affected twin (not recorded which). CDR3s include the opening cysteine and the closing phenylalanine or tryptophan.

cdr3_length	v_call	j_call	cdr3_aa
14	TRBV7-8	TRBJ1-2	CASSPGPAHYGYTF
16	TRBV4-1	TRBJ2-3	CASSQDGLAGADTQYF
14	TRBV28	TRBJ1-6	CATAGAGFNSPLHF
15	TRBV29-1	TRBJ2-5	CSVEEVFKAQETQYF
15	TRBV29-1	TRBJ2-7	CSVDFDRGRSYEQYF
14	TRBV6-1	TRBJ1-4	CASSAGTAGEKLFF
13	TRBV20-1	TRBJ2-5	CSARVTGVETQYF
16	TRBV28	TRBJ2-1	CASSLLGERGHNEQFF
17	TRBV13	TRBJ2-2	CASSTPGWGMDTGELFF
13	TRBV6-1	TRBJ1-1	CASSAEQGSEAFF
14	TRBV7-2	TRBJ1-2	CASSSQGFAYGYTF
17	TRBV5-5	TRBJ1-6	CASSLAYPGSDNSPLHF
17	TRBV7-2	TRBJ2-4	CASSLARGILAKNIQYF
15	TRBV27	TRBJ2-5	CASSRTSGGQETQYF
12	TRBV10-3	TRBJ2-1	CAISVSYNEQFF
13	TRBV7-2	TRBJ2-7	CASSSRTPGEQYF
13	TRBV7-2	TRBJ1-2	CASSLAESYGYTF
16	TRBV5-1	TRBJ2-3	CASSPGLAGGWDTQYF
16	TRBV4-3	TRBJ1-4	CASSQESRGANEKLFF
15	TRBV10-3	TRBJ1-2	CAISEGRRAGNGYTF
15	TRBV28	TRBJ2-5	CASSRPGLPEETQYF
12	TRBV7-2	TRBJ2-7	CASSFPSYEQYF
14	TRBV5-1	TRBJ1-2	CASSLGGPLYGYTF
16	TRBV9	TRBJ2-3	CASSVGVSGYTDTQYF
15	TRBV11-2	TRBJ2-3	CASSTLAGGPHTQYF
14	TRBV7-9	TRBJ2-1	CASSPHIQGNEQFF
13	TRBV7-9	TRBJ1-1	CASSLDGSTEAFF
18	TRBV5-1	TRBJ1-1	CASSYFGTGNTANTEAFF
14	TRBV2	TRBJ2-1	CASRGGDTYNEQFF
14	TRBV12-5	TRBJ2-3	CASAPDRLTDTQYF
14	TRBV24-1	TRBJ2-5	CATSDRALGETQYF
17	TRBV7-8	TRBJ2-5	CASSPTPGLEREETQYF